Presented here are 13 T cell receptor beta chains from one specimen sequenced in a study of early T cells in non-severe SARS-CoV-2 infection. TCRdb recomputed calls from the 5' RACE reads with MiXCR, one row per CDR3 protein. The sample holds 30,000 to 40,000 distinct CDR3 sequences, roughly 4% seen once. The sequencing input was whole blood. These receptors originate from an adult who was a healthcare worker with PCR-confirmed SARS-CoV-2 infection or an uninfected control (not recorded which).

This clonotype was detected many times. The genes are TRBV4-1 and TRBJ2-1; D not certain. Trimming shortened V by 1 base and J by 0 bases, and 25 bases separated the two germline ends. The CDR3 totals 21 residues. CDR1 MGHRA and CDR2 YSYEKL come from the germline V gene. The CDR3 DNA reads TGCGCCAGCAGCCAAGTTTCGGGCTACCTCGAGTCGTTTAGCTCCTACAATGAGCAGTTCTTC. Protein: CASSQVSGYLESFSSYNEQFF.

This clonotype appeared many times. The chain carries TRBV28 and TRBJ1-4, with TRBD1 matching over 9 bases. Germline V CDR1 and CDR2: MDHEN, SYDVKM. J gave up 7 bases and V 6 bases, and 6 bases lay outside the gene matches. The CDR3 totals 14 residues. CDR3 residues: CASRPGQGLEKLFF. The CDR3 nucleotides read TGTGCCAGCAGACCGGGACAGGGTCTTGAAAAACTGTTTTTT.

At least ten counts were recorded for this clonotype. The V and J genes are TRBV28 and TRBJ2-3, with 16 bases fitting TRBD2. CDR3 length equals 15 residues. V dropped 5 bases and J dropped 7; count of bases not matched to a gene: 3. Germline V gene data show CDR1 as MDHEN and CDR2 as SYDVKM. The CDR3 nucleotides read TGTGCCAGCAGTATGGGACTAGCGGGGGGGAATACGCAGTATTTT. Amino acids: CASSMGLAGGNTQYF.

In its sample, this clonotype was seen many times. The CDR3, as DNA: TGTGCCAGCAGCTTAGATTTTACTGCGGATACGCAGTATTTT. Protein product: CASSLDFTADTQYF. V usage is TRBV7-2 and J usage is TRBJ2-3, with no clear D. CDR3 size: 14 residues. Trimming removed 1 base from V and 6 bases from J, with 11 bases in between. Germline-derived CDR1 and CDR2 are SGHTA and FQGNSA.

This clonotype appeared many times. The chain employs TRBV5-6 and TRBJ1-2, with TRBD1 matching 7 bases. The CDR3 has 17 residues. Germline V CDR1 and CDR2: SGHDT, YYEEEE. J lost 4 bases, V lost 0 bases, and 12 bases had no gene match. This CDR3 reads CASSLEVGRGIIYGYTF. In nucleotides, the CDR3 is TGTGCCAGCAGCTTGGAAGTCGGCAGGGGGATAATCTATGGCTACACCTTC.

The CDR3 sequence: CASSPRPGNYGYTF. CDR3 nucleotides: TGTGCCAGCAGCCCCAGGCCCGGGAACTATGGCTACACCTTC. The gene calls are TRBV5-8 and TRBJ1-2; D call uncertain. This CDR3 spans 14 amino acids. Germline V gene lookup returns CDR1 SGHTS and CDR2 YDEGEE. Deletions cut 4 bases from V and 2 bases from J, with 12 bases between.

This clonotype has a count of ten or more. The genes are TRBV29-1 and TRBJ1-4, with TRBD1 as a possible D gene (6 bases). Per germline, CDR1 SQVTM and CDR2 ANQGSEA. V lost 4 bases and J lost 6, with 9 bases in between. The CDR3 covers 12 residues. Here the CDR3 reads CSVGQDYEKLFF. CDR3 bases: TGCAGCGTTGGACAGGACTATGAAAAACTGTTTTTT.

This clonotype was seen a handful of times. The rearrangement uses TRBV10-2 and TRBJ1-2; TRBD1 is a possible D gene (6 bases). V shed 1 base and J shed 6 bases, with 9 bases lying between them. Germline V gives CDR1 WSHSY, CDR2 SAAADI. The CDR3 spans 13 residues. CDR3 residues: CASSEWAGDGYTF. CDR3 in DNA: TGCGCCAGCAGTGAGTGGGCAGGGGATGGCTACACCTTC.

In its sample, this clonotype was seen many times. CDR3 in amino acids: CASSLFPAGGNNEQFF. DNA of the CDR3: TGTGCCAGCAGCCTCTTTCCAGCGGGAGGGAACAATGAGCAGTTCTTC. The V call is TRBV9, the J call TRBJ2-1; 10 positions agree with TRBD2. With 4 bases clipped from V and 5 bases from J, the junction kept 9 bases outside the gene matches. The CDR3 runs to 16 residues. Germline-derived CDR1 and CDR2 are SGDLS and YYNGEE.

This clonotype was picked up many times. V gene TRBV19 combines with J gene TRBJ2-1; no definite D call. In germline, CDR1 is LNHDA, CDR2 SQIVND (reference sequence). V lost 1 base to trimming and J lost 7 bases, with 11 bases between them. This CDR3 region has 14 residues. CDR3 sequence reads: CASSIVAGPNEQFF. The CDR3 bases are TGTGCCAGTAGTATAGTCGCAGGTCCAAATGAGCAGTTCTTC. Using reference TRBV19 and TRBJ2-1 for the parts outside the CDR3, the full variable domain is DGGITQSPKYLFRKEGQNVTLSCEQNLNHDAMYWYRQDPGQGLRLIYYSQIVNDFQKGDIAEGYSVSREKKESFPLTVTSAQKNPTAFYLCASSIVAGPNEQFFGPGTRLTVL.

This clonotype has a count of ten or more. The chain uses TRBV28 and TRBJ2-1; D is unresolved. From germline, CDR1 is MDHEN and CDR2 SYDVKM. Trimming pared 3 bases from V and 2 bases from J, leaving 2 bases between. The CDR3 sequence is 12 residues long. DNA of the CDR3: TGTGCCAGCAGTTTGCCCTACAATGAGCAGTTCTTC. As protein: CASSLPYNEQFF.

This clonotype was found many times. The CDR3 protein is CASRPPTGQPQHF. CDR3 bases: TGTGCCAGCAGGCCTCCCACGGGGCAGCCCCAGCATTTT. V usage is TRBV12-3 or TRBV12-4 and J usage is TRBJ1-5; D unclear. Trimming stripped 6 bases from V and 7 bases from J, with 13 bases between. There are 13 residues in the CDR3.

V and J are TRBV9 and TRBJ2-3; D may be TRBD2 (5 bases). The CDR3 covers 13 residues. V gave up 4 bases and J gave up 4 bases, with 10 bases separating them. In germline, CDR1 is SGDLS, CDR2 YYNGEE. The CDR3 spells CASSPTDSDTQYF. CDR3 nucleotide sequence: TGTGCCAGCAGCCCCACGGACTCAGATACGCAGTATTTT.